This TCR beta chain was observed in a study of blood T cell repertoires in COVID-19. Data came from immunoSEQ multiplex PCR; TCRdb stores just in-frame clones and leaves some out. The sample carries 85,000 to 90,000 clones, roughly nine tenths recorded once. Sequencing was performed on peripheral blood. The receptor comes from a woman older than 75 with active COVID-19.

The CDR3 loop reads CASSVAGALPDTQYF. The CDR3 nucleotides read TGTGCCAGCAGCGTAGCGGGAGCCCTGCCAGATACGCAGTATTTT. The chain uses TRBV5-4 and TRBJ2-3; 9 positions agree with TRBD2. The V gene's germline CDR1 is SGHNT and CDR2 YYREEE (reference sequence). The CDR3 runs to 15 residues. The ends lost 4 bases at V and 4 bases at J; junction bases unmatched: 7.